These 3 T cell receptor beta chains were sequenced from one sample in a study of T cells in tuberculosis. TCRdb keeps only in-frame clones here, not all; method: immunoSEQ multiplex PCR. The sample lists roughly 32,000 clones; nearly 97% were seen once. The sequencing sample was made of PBMCs. The receptor source for this set is a donor between 10 and 35 years old with latent tuberculosis or without tuberculosis infection.

This chain links TRBV7-9 with TRBJ2-7, with D possibly being TRBD2 (6 bases). The CDR3 spans 15 residues. The V gene's germline CDR1 is SEHNR and CDR2 FQNEAQ (reference sequence). V lost 5 bases and J 0 bases, leaving 14 bases between the germline ends. Written as DNA, the CDR3 is TGTGCCAGCAGCCTGTGGTTAGCGGACTCCTACGAGCAGTACTTC. Protein product: CASSLWLADSYEQYF.

J is TRBJ2-3 and V is TRBV18, with TRBD2 identical over 14 bases. Germline assignment: CDR1 KGHSH and CDR2 LQKENI. The CDR3 extends over 17 amino acids. Trimming removed 3 bases from V and 4 bases from J; junction bases left unmatched: 6. The CDR3 loop is CASSPVTSGGAADTQYF. CDR3 DNA sequence: TGTGCCAGCTCACCTGTGACTAGCGGGGGGGCCGCAGATACGCAGTATTTT.

V and J are TRBV6-6 and TRBJ2-1; 10 nucleotides agree with TRBD2. J lost 7 bases, V lost 6 bases, and 9 bases had no gene match. The CDR3 covers 15 residues. Germline V CDR1 and CDR2: MNHNY, SVGAGI (reference sequence). As DNA, the CDR3 is TGTGCCAGCAGGGAAAGAAGCGGGAGGGTGAATGAGCAGTTCTTC. It is translated as CASRERSGRVNEQFF.